This entry concerns a single TCR beta chain. The antigen is not known. These data come from a study of a mutant IDH1 vaccine in newly diagnosed glioma. Study at large: Each patient was administered eight vaccinations, scheduled in weeks 1, 3, 5, 7, 11, 15, 19 and 23. Mean patient age was around 40 years; 62.5% were male and around 40% female.

TCRdb's table, derived via immunoSEQ multiplex PCR, lists solely in-frame clones and lacks some. The sample lists about 55,000 clones; 80% were seen once. This CDR3 has 12 amino acids. Trimming left V 6 bases short and J 3 bases short, with 9 bases between. CDR1 is SNHLY and CDR2 is FYNNEI in the germline V gene. As for time point: week 23, last vaccination. All doses held 300 ug of mutant IDH1 20-mer peptide, with topical imiquimod. The origin of this receptor is a man in his forties with glioma. Sequencing was performed on PBMCs, taken from a glioma patient whose treatment included an IDH1 peptide vaccine. The V gene is TRBV2, the J gene TRBJ2-7; D not resolved. CDR3: CASRIDDYEQYF. The CDR3 nucleotides are TGTGCCAGCAGAATCGACGACTACGAGCAGTACTTC.